This T cell receptor (beta chain) derives from a study of blood T cell repertoires in COVID-19. Overall study: Acute and convalescent COVID-19 specimens originated in the United States, Italy and Spain.

The study recruited people aged about 18 to 90 years across about 25 US areas. Looked up from germline, CDR1 is LGHDT and CDR2 is YNNKEL (reference sequence). This CDR3 has 15 amino acids. Trimming cost V 4 bases and J 8 bases; bases outside gene matches: 9. In the original workflow: Researchers report that nucleated cell counts were estimated from reference gene primer amplification. The table came from immunoSEQ multiplex PCR; TCRdb's copy has only in-frame clones and leaves some out. The V and J calls and clone size come from that table; D and trimming were worked out from the DNA. Of some 320,000 clones listed, approximately 88% are singletons.

The TCR comes from a man aged 55 to 69 who had recovered from COVID-19. The chain has TRBV3-1 (or the pseudogene TRBV3-2) and TRBJ2-1, with 9 bases fitting TRBD2. The specimen sequenced was PBMCs or T cells enriched from blood (not recorded which). CDR3 sequence: CASSLAGVDGDEQFF. The CDR3 nucleotides read TGTGCCAGCAGCCTAGCGGGAGTTGATGGCGATGAGCAGTTCTTC.